This entry is about one T cell receptor beta chain. The CDR3 is made up of 12 amino acids. Germline V lookup: CDR1 SNHLY, CDR2 FYNNEI. V lost 7 bases and J 4 bases, leaving 9 bases between the germline ends. The source of the sample is a study of technical replicates of blood from a few donors. Produced via immunoSEQ multiplex PCR; TCRdb's table is partial and in-frame only. The sample contains 55,000 to 80,000 clones, over 80% of which appear only once. The TCR comes from a human donor in good health. The chain couples TRBV2 to TRBJ2-3; D uncertain. The sequenced sample was T cells isolated from PBMCs. The CDR3 sequence is CASKSGPDTQYF. In DNA form, the CDR3 reads TGTGCCAGCAAATCCGGTCCAGATACGCAGTATTTT.